This T cell receptor beta chain was profiled in a study of blood T cell repertoires in COVID-19. Study-level information: There were acute and convalescent COVID-19 samples, and they came from the United States, Italy and Spain. PBMCs, B-cell-depleted T cells, or T cells were the source of the cDNA or gDNA that made up the material.

In the original workflow: Reference gene primer amplification yielded estimated nucleated cell counts. Libraries were prepared by immunoSEQ multiplex PCR; TCRdb keeps only in-frame clonotypes and omits some of them. V and J calls and clone size are copied from that table; D and trimming were computed from the DNA. The sample yields 160,000 or so clones, roughly 84% seen once. The length of the CDR3 is 15 residues. V was shortened by 3 bases and J by 0 bases, with 10 bases between the two germline ends. Germline V gene data show CDR1 as SGHTA and CDR2 as FQGTGA. The chain couples TRBV7-3 to TRBJ2-3; D not certain. Source material: peripheral blood. This TCR derives from a woman between 50 and 59 years old with acute or convalescent COVID-19. The CDR3 loop is CASSFEITSTDTQYF. CDR3 sequence (DNA): TGTGCCAGCAGCTTCGAGATTACTAGCACAGATACGCAGTATTTT.